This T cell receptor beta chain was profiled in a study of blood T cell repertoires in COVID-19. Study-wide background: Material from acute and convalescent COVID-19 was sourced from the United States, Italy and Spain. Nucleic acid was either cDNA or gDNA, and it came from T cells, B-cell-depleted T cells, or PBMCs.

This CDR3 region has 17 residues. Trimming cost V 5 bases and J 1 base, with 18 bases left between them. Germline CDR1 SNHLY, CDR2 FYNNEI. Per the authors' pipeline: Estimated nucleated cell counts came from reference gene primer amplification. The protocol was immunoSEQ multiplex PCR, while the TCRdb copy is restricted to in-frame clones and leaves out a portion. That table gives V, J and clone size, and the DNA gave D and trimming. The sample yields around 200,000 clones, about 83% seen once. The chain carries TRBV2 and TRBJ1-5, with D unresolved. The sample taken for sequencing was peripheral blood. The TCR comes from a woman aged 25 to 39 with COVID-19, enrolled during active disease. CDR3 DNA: TGTGCCAGCAGTTATAACCGAGTCGGAGGCAGCAATCAGCCCCAGCATTTT. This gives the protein CASSYNRVGGSNQPQHF.